Following are 4 T cell receptor beta chains from one sample sequenced in a study of cytomegalovirus exposure and HLA in healthy donors. Primers included in the PCR were 60 Vbeta and 13 Jbeta primers. Sequencing used immunoSEQ multiplex PCR; TCRdb keeps in-frame clones, though not all of them. The sample includes some 200,000 clones, around 80% of them seen just once. Sample: PBMCs. These receptors all stem from a boy younger than 10 in good health and CMV-seronegative.

V gene TRBV6-5 combines with J gene TRBJ2-1; the match to TRBD1 covers 7 bases. Unmatched junction bases numbered 5, after V lost 5 bases and J lost 1 base. This CDR3 contains 15 residues. Germline loops: CDR1 MNHEY, CDR2 SVGAGI. The CDR3 DNA reads as TGTGCCAGCAGTCTCGGACAGGTATCCTACAATGAGCAGTTCTTC. Its translation: CASSLGQVSYNEQFF.

This clone came up once. V gene TRBV18 combines with J gene TRBJ2-7; 8 bases are shared with TRBD1. Germline trimming cut 6 bases from V and 5 bases from J; bases unmatched to any gene: 12. This CDR3 region has 15 residues. Germline loops: CDR1 KGHSH, CDR2 LQKENI. The CDR3 nucleotides are TGTGCCAGCTCCGACTCACAGGGGGGAGGAGACGAGCAGTACTTC. This gives the protein CASSDSQGGGDEQYF.

The chain combines TRBV9 with TRBJ2-3; the D gene is possibly TRBD2 (6 bases). The CDR3 is made up of 17 amino acids. Germline assignment: CDR1 SGDLS and CDR2 YYNGEE. V dropped 3 bases and J dropped 6 bases, with 23 bases sitting between them. CDR3 sequence (DNA): TGTGCCAGCAGCGCATCCCCCGCGGGACTGCCTTTGGATACGCAGTATTTT. Its protein is CASSASPAGLPLDTQYF. The variable domain in full, completed from reference TRBV9 and TRBJ2-3, reads DSGVTQTPKHLITATGQRVTLRCSPRSGDLSVYWYQQSLDQGLQFLIQYYNGEERAKGNILERFSAQQFPDLHSELNLSSLELGDSALYFCASSASPAGLPLDTQYFGPGTRLTVL.

The chain combines TRBV19 with TRBJ1-1, with D possibly matching TRBD1 (5 bases). V was cut by 9 bases and J by 2 bases, with 16 bases left in between. Germline V lookup: CDR1 LNHDA, CDR2 SQIVND (reference sequence). This CDR3 is built from 14 residues. The CDR3 loop is CASRPGLLNTEAFF. CDR3 nucleotides: TGTGCCAGCAGACCGGGACTCTTAAACACTGAAGCTTTCTTT.